This T cell receptor beta chain was sequenced in a study of blood T cell repertoires in COVID-19 (dated by TCRdb to 2018 to 2020). With respect to the entire study: Collaborator samples came from the United States, Italy and Spain and covered acute and convalescent phases of COVID-19. The repertoires were released in a freely available public database intended as a resource for research on the immune response to SARS-CoV-2. A de-identified subject ID, COVID-19 status, age in years and sex were almost always included in the sample metadata. The prospective study material was composed of cDNA or gDNA derived from T cells, B-cell-depleted T cells, or PBMCs. Samples were obtained from the ongoing ImmuneRACE study (first 160 participants) and from some 1,300 subjects provided by 6 global collaborators. The dataset comprised deeply sampled blood TCRbeta repertoires from subjects exposed to, actively infected with, or recovered from COVID-19. HLA class I and class II types, where available, came from metadata supplied by the sample provider rather than from assay-based typing.

Enrolling through a virtual design, the prospective study's participants ranged in age from roughly 18 to 90 years and lived across approximately 25 United States geographic areas. In the prospective study, participants were assigned to cohorts based on the clinical history participants reported in a screening survey and a study questionnaire. Each participant in the prospective study had whole blood, serum and a nasopharyngeal or oropharyngeal swab collected by mobile phlebotomists. Prospective study participants could optionally give additional blood draws and questionnaires over a roughly two-month period. Prospective study blood samples were shipped either frozen or at room temperature before DNA extraction. Its CDR3 holds 14 amino acids, cysteine through phenylalanine. CDR3 DNA only is kept here, 42 bases in frame from base 1. Deletion took 6 bases off V and 1 base off J, with a span of 10 bases between the germline ends. The CDR1 and CDR2 encoded by the germline V gene are SNHLY and FYNNEI.

Results the study describes overall, beyond this receptor: Clinical and demographic metadata were provided uncurated, with the amount varying by source and participant.

TCRbeta CDR3 regions were amplified from genomic DNA using the immunoSEQ Assay, a bias-controlled multiplex PCR. On the authors' methods: Nucleated cell counts per sample were estimated from amplification of reference gene primers within the assay. To quantify the absolute abundance of each unique TCRbeta CDR3 rearrangement, sequence reads were collapsed and filtered. Productive Simpson clonality was computed per sample as the square root of Simpson's diversity index over productive rearrangements. Here the immuneACCESS table is served through TCRdb, limited to in-frame sequences with V and J called. Missing clones are a known gap in these copies; in checked studies unresolved V genes cover under half, and the rest lacks a known reason. From that table come the V and J calls and clone size; the DNA was used to work out D and trimming. The sample data list about 250,000 clones, and under 90% of these were observed just once. In total, the top ten clones hold approximately 4.3% of the sample.

Of note for this clone: Its binding antigen is unknown. One base away there is no much larger clone; base qualities are not given.

The V and J genes are TRBV2 and TRBJ1-5; a confident D gene designation cannot be given. The sample consisted of PBMCs or T cells enriched from blood (not recorded which). The sequence came from a woman in her twenties or thirties with acute COVID-19. The nucleotides read TGTGCCAGCAGCCCGGTGGGCAGCAATCAGCCCCAGCATTTT. Its protein reads: CASSPVGSNQPQHF.